One sample yielded the 12 T cell receptor beta chains listed below, sequenced in a study of cytomegalovirus exposure and HLA in healthy donors. The primer mix had 60 Vbeta and 13 Jbeta primers. Using immunoSEQ multiplex PCR, the repertoire was profiled, and TCRdb retains in-frame clones only, with some absent. The sample comprises 60,000 to 70,000 clones, 65% to 80% of which are singletons, and under 20% rests with the top ten. The sequenced sample consisted of PBMCs. These receptors originate from a man between 40 and 49 years old in good health and CMV-seropositive.

V is TRBV7-6 and J is TRBJ1-4; TRBD1 agrees at 8 bases. Trimming at V came to 5 bases and at J to 8 bases, leaving 13 bases not matched to a gene. From germline, CDR1 is SGHVS and CDR2 FNYEAQ. The CDR3 covers 16 residues. The CDR3 DNA reads TGTGCCAGCAGCCCGGGACAGGCAAAATCAAAGGAAAAACTGTTTTTT. This encodes CASSPGQAKSKEKLFF.

This chain connects TRBV2 to TRBJ1-2; no clear D. The V gene lost 2 bases and the J gene lost 7 bases, with 14 bases spanning the gap. The CDR3 extends over 14 amino acids. Germline lookup yields CDR1 SNHLY and CDR2 FYNNEI. CDR3 DNA sequence: TGTGCCAGCAGTGAAACCTATGTTTCGTTTGGCTACACCTTC. Translated: CASSETYVSFGYTF.

This chain connects TRBV5-1 to TRBJ2-3; 7 bases line up with TRBD2. With V trimmed by 2 bases and J by 1 base, 10 bases remained unmatched. This CDR3 comprises 17 residues. Per germline, CDR1 SGHRS and CDR2 YFSETQ. The CDR3 DNA reads as TGCGCCAGCAGCTTTAGTTCCCAGGGAGGGGGCACAGATACGCAGTATTTT. Translating gives CASSFSSQGGGTDTQYF. Complete variable domain (other parts from reference TRBV5-1 and TRBJ2-3): KAGVTQTPRYLIKTRGQQVTLSCSPISGHRSVSWYQQTPGQGLQFLFEYFSETQRNKGNFPGRFSGRQFSNSRSEMNVSTLELGDSALYLCASSFSSQGGGTDTQYFGPGTRLTVL.

V gene TRBV7-9 combines with J gene TRBJ2-1; 7 nucleotides match TRBD2. Germline values: CDR1 SEHNR, CDR2 FQNEAQ (reference sequence). J was trimmed by 6 bases and V by 7 bases; bases with no gene match: 9. The CDR3 is made up of 14 amino acids. The CDR3, as DNA: TGTGCCAGCATCATGGGCCGACTAGCCAATGAGCAGTTCTTC. The encoded protein is CASIMGRLANEQFF.

This clone was detected a few times. The V call is TRBV7-8, the J call TRBJ2-1; 11 bases align to TRBD2. This CDR3 has 16 amino acids. V trimming: 5 bases; J trimming: 2 bases; junction bases outside the gene matches: 5. CDR1 is SGHVS and CDR2 is FQNEAQ in the germline V gene. CDR3 sequence (DNA): TGTGCCAGCAGCCTTACTAGCGGGGGAGCCTACAATGAGCAGTTCTTC. Protein: CASSLTSGGAYNEQFF.

The chain is built from TRBV6-6 and TRBJ1-2; D gene ambiguous. This CDR3 contains 13 residues. Germline-derived CDR1 and CDR2 are MNHNY and SVGAGI (reference sequence). V gave up 7 bases and J gave up 5 bases, with 14 bases separating them. CDR3 in DNA: TGTGCCAGCAATACCTACGGAGATTATGGCTACACCTTC. This translates into CASNTYGDYGYTF.

This chain joins TRBV19 and TRBJ2-1; 10 bases are shared with TRBD2. Germline V gives CDR1 LNHDA, CDR2 SQIVND (reference sequence). V shed 6 bases and J 3 bases; nucleotides not matched to a gene: 8. The CDR3 length is 16 residues. This chain's CDR3 is CASSGGLAGVYNEQFF. In nucleotides, the CDR3 is TGTGCCAGTAGCGGGGGGCTAGCGGGAGTCTACAATGAGCAGTTCTTC. The entire variable domain, with the rest obtained from reference TRBV19 and TRBJ2-1, is as follows: DGGITQSPKYLFRKEGQNVTLSCEQNLNHDAMYWYRQDPGQGLRLIYYSQIVNDFQKGDIAEGYSVSREKKESFPLTVTSAQKNPTAFYLCASSGGLAGVYNEQFFGPGTRLTVL.

V is TRBV7-2 and J is TRBJ2-2, with 7 bases that match TRBD2. CDR1 is SGHTA, CDR2 FQGNSA, per germline. The CDR3 is 16 residues long. Trimming cost V 5 bases and J 0 bases; bases outside gene matches: 6. In DNA, the CDR3 is TGTGCCAGCAGCATATCTAGCGGATCGAACACCGGGGAGCTGTTTTTT. Amino acid sequence: CASSISSGSNTGELFF.

This chain uses TRBV4-1 with TRBJ2-3; TRBD2 matches at 9 bases. V lost 0 bases to trimming and J lost 0 bases; unmatched junction nucleotides: 10. The germline V gene has CDR1 MGHRA and CDR2 YSYEKL. There are 19 residues in the CDR3. CDR3 sequence: CASSQDPPRAGGSTDTQYF. The DNA of the CDR3 is TGCGCCAGCAGCCAAGATCCCCCCAGGGCGGGAGGGAGCACAGATACGCAGTATTTT.

The V call is TRBV7-2, the J call TRBJ2-5, with a tentative D call TRBD1 (6 bases). The germline V and J ends were trimmed by 1 base and 4 bases, with 10 bases remaining between them. CDR1 and CDR2 from the germline V gene are SGHTA and FQGNSA. This CDR3 has 14 residues. The CDR3 coding sequence is TGTGCCAGCAGCTTAGACAGGGTACGAGAGACCCAGTACTTC. This encodes CASSLDRVRETQYF.

The V gene is TRBV5-6, the J gene TRBJ2-7; possible D gene TRBD1, 6 bases. Trimming removed 8 bases from V and 6 bases from J, with 15 bases in between. This CDR3 has 12 residues. The germline CDR1 and CDR2 sequences are SGHDT and YYEEEE. The CDR3 protein is CASTREGGEQYF. As DNA, the CDR3 is TGTGCCAGTACTAGGGAAGGGGGCGAGCAGTACTTC.

Points on this clone: A read error may produce the germline difference seen at one junction end. The V and J genes are TRBV15 and TRBJ2-3; D might be TRBD2 (7 bases). CDR3 length equals 15 residues. In germline, CDR1 is LNHNV, CDR2 YYDKDF (reference sequence). The CDR3 DNA reads TGTGCCACCAGAAGAGCTGTGGGGGGGCCCCAAGTTCAGTATTTT. Encoded protein: CATRRAVGGPQVQYF.